These 15 T cell receptor beta chains were all obtained from the same sample, sequenced in a study of tumor-infiltrating lymphocytes in localized non-small cell lung cancer. Sequencing was performed with immunoSEQ multiplex PCR; in TCRdb, only in-frame clones are kept and a portion is missing. The sample records some 22,000 clones, roughly 80% being singletons. The material sequenced was lung tumor tissue. These receptor sequences come from a human donor with non-small cell lung cancer.

The rearrangement links TRBV6-6 to TRBJ1-1, with D unresolved. Trimming cost V 2 bases and J 5 bases, with 6 bases left between them. Germline V gene data show CDR1 as MNHNY and CDR2 as SVGAGI (reference sequence). The CDR3 covers 12 residues. The CDR3, as DNA: TGTGCCAGCAGTTACGGTTCAACTGAAGCTTTCTTT. It specifies CASSYGSTEAFF.

This clone turned up a few times. The V and J genes are TRBV19 and TRBJ2-5, with TRBD2 matching over 12 bases. This CDR3 is 18 amino acids long. V gave up 3 bases and J gave up 4 bases; unmatched junction bases: 12. CDR1 LNHDA and CDR2 SQIVND come from the germline V gene (reference sequence). DNA of the CDR3: TGTGCCAGTAGTATGGGGGGACTAGCGGGTACCGGTCGAGAGACCCAGTACTTC. Protein product: CASSMGGLAGTGRETQYF.

This clone is a singleton in its sample. The J gene is TRBJ2-5, the V gene TRBV9; TRBD1 agrees at 7 bases. This CDR3 region has 16 residues. CDR1 is SGDLS, CDR2 YYNGEE, per germline. V lost 0 bases to trimming and J lost 4 bases; unmatched junction nucleotides: 9. The CDR3 coding sequence is TGTGCCAGCAGCGTAGCTATAGGGGGCTTGGGAGAGACCCAGTACTTC. Translated: CASSVAIGGLGETQYF.

The chain recombines TRBV6-1 with TRBJ1-1; D remains unclear. The germline V gene has CDR1 MNHNS and CDR2 SASEGT. This CDR3 has 13 residues. V was cut by 3 bases and J by 8 bases, with 13 bases left in between. The DNA of the CDR3 is TGTGCCAGCAGTGAGTTACCGGGCCTCGAAGCTTTCTTT. Translation gives CASSELPGLEAFF.

This chain connects TRBV28 to TRBJ2-4; 8 positions agree with TRBD1. With 6 bases clipped from V and 0 bases from J, the junction kept 4 bases outside the gene matches. The length of the CDR3 is 15 residues. CDR1 and CDR2 from the germline V gene are MDHEN and SYDVKM. The CDR3 nucleotides are TGTGCCAGCAGGAAACAGGGGGTAGCCAAAAACATTCAGTACTTC. It translates to CASRKQGVAKNIQYF.

The chain carries TRBV5-4 and TRBJ2-5; D is ambiguous. The CDR3 has 14 residues. V shed 4 bases and J shed 2 bases, with 12 bases lying between them. Germline CDR1 reads SGHNT; CDR2 reads YYREEE (reference sequence). The CDR3 coding sequence is TGTGCCAGCAGCCTCGGACGGGTACAAGAGACCCAGTACTTC. Translating gives CASSLGRVQETQYF.

This clone was observed a few times. CDR3 region: CASSPDRDGYTF. Written as DNA, the CDR3 is TGTGCCAGCAGCCCAGACAGGGATGGCTACACCTTC. This sequence joins TRBV7-9 and TRBJ1-2, with 7 bases identical to TRBD1. Unmatched junction bases numbered 3, after V lost 5 bases and J lost 6 bases. The CDR3 totals 12 residues. The germline V gene encodes CDR1 SEHNR and CDR2 FQNEAQ (reference sequence).

The V and J genes are TRBV19 and TRBJ1-5; 8 bases align to TRBD1. V dropped 6 bases and J dropped 3; count of bases not matched to a gene: 4. The CDR3 sequence is 14 residues long. Per germline, CDR1 LNHDA and CDR2 SQIVND (reference sequence). This CDR3 is CASSRDRTNQPQHF. The CDR3 coding sequence is TGTGCCAGTAGCCGGGACAGGACCAATCAGCCCCAGCATTTT.

The CDR3 DNA is TGTGCCAGCAACCCCCCGGGAGTGGATACGCAGTATTTT. This translates into CASNPPGVDTQYF. The genes are TRBV28 and TRBJ2-3; D is possibly TRBD2 (6 bases). Germline CDR1 and CDR2: MDHEN and SYDVKM. This CDR3 contains 13 residues. V lost 7 bases, J lost 6 bases, and 14 bases lay in between.

This chain connects TRBV7-9 to TRBJ1-1, with D perhaps matching TRBD1 (5 bases). Trimming left V 3 bases short and J 1 base short, with 12 bases between. Germline loops: CDR1 SEHNR, CDR2 FQNEAQ (reference sequence). The CDR3 loop spans 15 amino acids. Here the CDR3 DNA reads TGTGCCAGCAGCTTGGGAGGGGCACGGAACACTGAAGCTTTCTTT. Its protein is CASSLGGARNTEAFF.

The gene calls are TRBV2 and TRBJ2-1, with 11 nucleotides matching TRBD2. The CDR3 length is 14 residues. From germline, CDR1 is SNHLY and CDR2 FYNNEI. V gave up 6 bases and J gave up 2 bases; unmatched junction bases: 0. The CDR3 nucleotides read TGTGCCAGCAGACTAGCGGGAGCCTACAATGAGCAGTTCTTC. This translates into CASRLAGAYNEQFF.

V and J are TRBV19 and TRBJ2-3; TRBD1 matches 9 bases. The germline V gene has CDR1 LNHDA and CDR2 SQIVND (reference sequence). The CDR3 spans 15 residues. V gave up 10 bases and J gave up 1 base; unmatched junction bases: 9. In DNA form, the CDR3 reads TGTGCCACCACACAGGGGGCATCTGGCACAGATACGCAGTATTTT. Protein: CATTQGASGTDTQYF.

This clone came up a few times. The chain is built from TRBV11-2 and TRBJ2-3; 12 nucleotides match TRBD2. The CDR3 covers 17 residues. Trimming took 2 bases from V and 2 from J; bases not matched to a gene: 5. The germline CDR1 and CDR2 sequences are SGHAT and FQNNGV. The CDR3 spells CASSLLAGGEPTDTQYF. For the CDR3, the DNA is TGTGCCAGCAGCTTACTAGCGGGAGGGGAACCCACAGATACGCAGTATTTT.

The CDR3 DNA sequence: TGCGCCAGCAGCCAAAGTCTAGCGGGATTGGGCGAGCAGTACTTC. Protein product: CASSQSLAGLGEQYF. This chain connects TRBV4-3 to TRBJ2-7; 9 bases are shared with TRBD2. Germline V gene sequence: CDR1 LGHNA, CDR2 YSLEER. This CDR3 is 15 amino acids long. Losses at the gene ends were 2 bases for V and 6 bases for J; bases not matched to a gene: 8.

The chain uses TRBV2 and TRBJ1-2; a weak D match, TRBD1 (6 bases). Trimming removed 9 bases at V and 0 bases at J, with 11 bases between. Looked up from germline, CDR1 is SNHLY and CDR2 is FYNNEI. The CDR3 has 13 amino acids. The CDR3 DNA follows: TGTGCCAGATACAGGGCCGCTAACTATGGCTACACCTTC. Translated, it gives CARYRAANYGYTF.